The source of this T cell receptor (beta chain) is a study of T cells after yellow fever vaccination. One entry per CDR3 protein results from TCRdb running MiXCR on the 5' RACE reads. The sample consists of 300,000 to 400,000 distinct CDR3 sequences, about 4% of them appearing once. With V trimmed by 4 bases and J by 5 bases, 8 bases remained unmatched. CDR3 length: 15 amino acids. Looked up from germline, CDR1 is KGHDR and CDR2 is SFDVKD. Sequenced here: PBMCs, sampled 5 days after the yellow fever booster vaccination. The sequence was obtained from a man between 18 and 35 years old who received the YFV17D yellow fever vaccine. V is TRBV24-1 and J is TRBJ2-5; 8 positions agree with TRBD1. CDR3 sequence reads: CATSETGGSGETQYF. The CDR3 region has the DNA TGTGCCACCAGTGAAACAGGGGGGAGTGGGGAGACCCAGTACTTC.